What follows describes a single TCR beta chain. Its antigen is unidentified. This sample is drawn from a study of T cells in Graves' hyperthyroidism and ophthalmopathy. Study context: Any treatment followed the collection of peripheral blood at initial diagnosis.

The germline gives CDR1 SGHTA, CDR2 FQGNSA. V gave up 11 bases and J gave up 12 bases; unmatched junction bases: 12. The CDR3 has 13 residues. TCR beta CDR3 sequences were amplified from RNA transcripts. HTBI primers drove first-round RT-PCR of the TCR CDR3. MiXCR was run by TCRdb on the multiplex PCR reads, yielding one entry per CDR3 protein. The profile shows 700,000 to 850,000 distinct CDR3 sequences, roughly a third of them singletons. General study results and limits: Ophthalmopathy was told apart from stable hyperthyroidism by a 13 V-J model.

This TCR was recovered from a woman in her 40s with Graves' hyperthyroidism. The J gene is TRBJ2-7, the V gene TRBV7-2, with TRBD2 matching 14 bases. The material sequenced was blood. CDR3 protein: CAWSRLAGGQRYF. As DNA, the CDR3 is TGTGCCTGGAGTCGACTAGCGGGAGGGCAGCGGTACTTC.